The 32 T cell receptor beta chains below come from one sample, sequenced in a study of OX40 agonist ivuxolimab in advanced cancers. Sequencing was performed with immunoSEQ multiplex PCR; in TCRdb, only in-frame clones are kept and a portion is missing. The sample yields around 87,000 clones, roughly 92% seen once. The material was CD4+ or CD8+ T cells sorted from blood, obtained in a trial of the OX40 agonist ivuxolimab. The receptors were gathered from an adult with an advanced solid tumor such as melanoma, head and neck, liver or kidney cancer.

The CDR3, as DNA: TGTGCCAGCAGCTTAGTCAAGGCTGAAGCTTTCTTT. Amino acid sequence: CASSLVKAEAFF. The chain joins TRBV5-8 to TRBJ1-1, with D unclear. Germline loops: CDR1 SGHTS, CDR2 YDEGEE. V shed 2 bases and J shed 6 bases, with 8 bases lying between them. There are 12 residues in the CDR3. Full variable domain (outside the CDR3, taken from reference TRBV5-8 and TRBJ1-1): EAGVTQSPTHLIKTRGQQATLRCSPISGHTSVYWYQQALGLGLQFLLWYDEGEERNRGNFPPRFSGRQFPNYSSELNVNALELEDSALYLCASSLVKAEAFFGQGTRLTVV.

In DNA form, the CDR3 reads TGTGCCAGCAGCGTAGATATGGCGGGACAGGACTATGGCTACACCTTC. Translation: CASSVDMAGQDYGYTF. V and J are TRBV9 and TRBJ1-2; the match to TRBD1 covers 8 bases. With 0 bases clipped from V and 3 bases from J, the junction kept 7 bases outside the gene matches. The germline CDR1 and CDR2 sequences are SGDLS and YYNGEE. There are 16 residues in the CDR3.

The chain joins TRBV10-2 to TRBJ1-1; perhaps TRBD1 as D (5 bases). V lost 5 bases and J 5 bases, leaving 9 bases between the germline ends. CDR1 is WSHSY, CDR2 SAAADI, per germline. The CDR3 totals 12 residues. CDR3 DNA sequence: TGCGCCAGCAGTTCAGCAGGGACTGAAGCTTTCTTT. Translated: CASSSAGTEAFF.

The rearrangement joins TRBV27 to TRBJ1-2, with D unresolved. V lost 4 bases and J 8 bases, leaving 14 bases between the germline ends. The CDR3 is made up of 13 amino acids. Germline-derived CDR1 and CDR2 are MNHEY and SMNVEV (reference sequence). This CDR3 is CASSSTPSRGYTF. CDR3 sequence (DNA): TGTGCCAGCAGTTCAACTCCAAGTAGGGGCTACACCTTC.

This rearrangement joins TRBV4-3 to TRBJ1-2; D uncertain. V was cut by 0 bases and J by 5 bases, with 16 bases left in between. Germline V gene sequence: CDR1 LGHNA, CDR2 YSLEER. This CDR3 region has 16 residues. The CDR3: CASSQDLVADLYGYTF. The CDR3 DNA is TGCGCCAGCAGCCAAGATCTTGTAGCAGATTTGTATGGCTACACCTTC.

J is TRBJ1-5 and V is TRBV28; unclear D gene. The CDR3 is made up of 12 amino acids. Trimming cost V 5 bases and J 9 bases, with 11 bases left between them. CDR1 MDHEN and CDR2 SYDVKM come from the germline V gene. The CDR3 bases are TGTGCCAGCAGTCTCCACCCCGGGCCCCAGCATTTT. As protein: CASSLHPGPQHF.

On this clone: Germline is not matched at one junction end, which may reflect a read error. The rearrangement links TRBV7-9 to TRBJ2-7; TRBD2 matches 7 bases. This CDR3 region has 14 residues. Germline CDR1 and CDR2: SEHNR and FQNEAQ (reference sequence). DNA for the CDR3: TGTGCCAGCAGCCTAGCGGAGCTTCCCTACGAGCAGTACTTC. Translated: CASSLAELPYEQYF.

The chain has TRBV7-9 and TRBJ2-7; 7 bases are shared with TRBD1. Unmatched junction bases numbered 7, after V lost 4 bases and J lost 4 bases. This CDR3 is built from 14 residues. The germline CDR1 and CDR2 sequences are SEHNR and FQNEAQ (reference sequence). The CDR3 protein is CASSSTGNTYEQYF. The CDR3, as DNA: TGTGCCAGCAGCTCGACAGGGAATACTTACGAGCAGTACTTC.

This chain uses TRBV9 with TRBJ1-1; no definite D call. Per the germline V gene, CDR1 is SGDLS and CDR2 is YYNGEE. The V gene lost 3 bases and the J gene lost 8 bases, with 11 bases spanning the gap. The CDR3 is 12 amino acids. CDR3 coding DNA: TGTGCCAGCAGCGATTGGCGCGGAGAAGCTTTCTTT. It is translated as CASSDWRGEAFF.

The chain is built from TRBV27 and TRBJ1-2, with TRBD1 matching over 8 bases. The CDR3 consists of 15 residues. Germline CDR1 MNHEY, CDR2 SMNVEV (reference sequence). Losses at the gene ends were 0 bases for V and 8 bases for J; bases not matched to a gene: 8. CDR3 sequence reads: CASSLSPRTGLGYTF. The CDR3 DNA follows: TGTGCCAGCAGTTTATCCCCCCGGACAGGGCTAGGCTACACCTTC.

This chain joins TRBV6-6 and TRBJ1-1; D gene uncertain. The CDR3 extends over 16 amino acids. Per the germline V gene, CDR1 is MNHNY and CDR2 is SVGAGI (reference sequence). The germline V and J ends were trimmed by 2 bases and 7 bases, with 20 bases remaining between them. The CDR3 reads CASSYKSGLIEDEAFF. CDR3 nucleotide sequence: TGTGCCAGCAGTTACAAGTCAGGACTAATAGAGGATGAAGCTTTCTTT.

In DNA form, the CDR3 reads TGTGCCAGCACCAAGCGGGGGAGCTCCTACAATGAGCAGTTCTTC. Translated: CASTKRGSSYNEQFF. The J gene is TRBJ2-1, the V gene TRBV6-5; TRBD2 agrees at 8 bases. The V and J ends lost 7 bases and 0 bases, in that order; junction bases with no gene match: 5. Germline CDR1 MNHEY, CDR2 SVGAGI. This CDR3 region has 15 residues.

The chain links TRBV28 to TRBJ1-5; tentatively, D is TRBD1 (6 bases). The CDR3 contains 15 residues. Deletions cut 4 bases from V and 5 bases from J, with 15 bases between. Germline V lookup: CDR1 MDHEN, CDR2 SYDVKM. For the CDR3, the DNA is TGTGCCAGCAGTTCGGCCAGGGGCCCTGATCAGCCCCAGCATTTT. Its protein product is CASSSARGPDQPQHF.

This chain joins TRBV27 and TRBJ1-2; unclear D gene. This CDR3 region has 16 residues. V lost 2 bases and J 8 bases, leaving 21 bases between the germline ends. Germline CDR1 reads MNHEY; CDR2 reads SMNVEV (reference sequence). CDR3 amino acids: CASSLNPPDYQSGYTF. The CDR3 DNA follows: TGTGCCAGCAGTTTAAACCCCCCGGACTACCAGTCGGGCTACACCTTC.

This chain connects TRBV5-5 to TRBJ1-2; 7 bases map to TRBD1. Germline V gene data show CDR1 as SGHKS and CDR2 as YYEKEE (reference sequence). The CDR3 sequence is 15 residues long. Losses at the gene ends were 4 bases for V and 4 bases for J; bases not matched to a gene: 10. The CDR3 DNA is TGTGCCAGCAGCCCAAACAGGGGCTGGAGCTATGGCTACACCTTC. Protein sequence: CASSPNRGWSYGYTF.

The chain carries TRBV4-1 and TRBJ2-5; 7 nucleotides match TRBD2. The CDR3 is 16 residues long. Germline V CDR1 and CDR2: MGHRA, YSYEKL. J gave up 9 bases and V 3 bases, and 16 bases lay outside the gene matches. CDR3 coding DNA: TGCGCCAGCAGCCAGTTTTCGCGGGAGAGACACTCGGCCCAGTACTTC. Its protein product is CASSQFSRERHSAQYF.

V usage is TRBV7-2 and J usage is TRBJ1-2; D unclear. CDR1 and CDR2 (germline): SGHTA, FQGNSA. V was cut by 4 bases and J by 3 bases, with 18 bases left in between. The CDR3 spans 16 residues. DNA for the CDR3: TGTGCCAGCAGCTCATACCCCCAAAGGCCGGACTATGGCTACACCTTC. Residues: CASSSYPQRPDYGYTF.

The chain employs TRBV5-1 and TRBJ1-6, with D unresolved. With 0 bases removed from V and 7 bases from J, the gap between germline ends came to 11 bases. This CDR3 has 15 residues. The germline V gene has CDR1 SGHRS and CDR2 YFSETQ. DNA for the CDR3: TGCGCCAGCAGCTTGGAAGGGTGGGAGAATTCACCCCTCCACTTT. This encodes CASSLEGWENSPLHF.

This chain uses TRBV27 with TRBJ1-1, with D possibly matching TRBD1 (6 bases). This CDR3 comprises 16 residues. The germline V and J ends were trimmed by 7 bases and 1 base, with 19 bases remaining between them. Germline V gives CDR1 MNHEY, CDR2 SMNVEV (reference sequence). The CDR3 region is CASIFSPGQTNTEAFF. CDR3 coding DNA: TGTGCCAGCATTTTTTCTCCGGGACAAACGAACACTGAAGCTTTCTTT.

J is TRBJ1-2 and V is TRBV5-5; D unresolved. V was cut by 2 bases and J by 6 bases, with 14 bases left in between. CDR1 is SGHKS and CDR2 is YYEKEE in the germline V gene (reference sequence). The CDR3 runs to 14 residues. Here the CDR3 DNA reads TGTGCCAGCAGCTTCGGAGGGTTCGGCAATGGCTACACCTTC. Translating it yields CASSFGGFGNGYTF.

The chain recombines TRBV6-1 with TRBJ2-2, with D possibly TRBD2 on 6 matching bases. Germline assignment: CDR1 MNHNS and CDR2 SASEGT. This CDR3 region has 14 residues. V gave up 7 bases and J gave up 4 bases, with 13 bases separating them. CDR3 DNA: TGTGCCAGCAATCCCGGGACTGGCACCGGGGAGCTGTTTTTT. It codes for CASNPGTGTGELFF.

The chain recombines TRBV27 with TRBJ2-5; tentative D call: TRBD2 (5 bases). Trimming removed 5 bases at V and 5 bases at J, with 12 bases between. Germline V lookup: CDR1 MNHEY, CDR2 SMNVEV (reference sequence). The CDR3 loop spans 13 amino acids. In nucleotides, the CDR3 is TGTGCCAGCAGTAAAAAACTAGTGGAGACCCAGTACTTC. Its protein is CASSKKLVETQYF.

This chain uses TRBV19 with TRBJ2-1; D unresolved. Trimming stripped 3 bases from V and 5 bases from J, with 11 bases between. The CDR3 totals 14 residues. Germline V gene lookup returns CDR1 LNHDA and CDR2 SQIVND (reference sequence). Here the CDR3 reads CASSIGSSHNEQFF. The CDR3, as DNA: TGTGCCAGTAGTATCGGGTCGAGCCACAATGAGCAGTTCTTC.

This chain uses TRBV9 with TRBJ2-7; 8 positions agree with TRBD2. Germline V gene data show CDR1 as SGDLS and CDR2 as YYNGEE. The J segment lost 2 bases and the V segment lost 0 bases, leaving 4 bases of the junction unmatched. The CDR3 has 15 amino acids. Here the CDR3 reads CASSVDQGLAYEQYF. CDR3 in DNA: TGTGCCAGCAGCGTAGACCAGGGACTAGCCTACGAGCAGTACTTC. The whole variable domain, remainder taken from reference TRBV9 and TRBJ2-7, is DSGVTQTPKHLITATGQRVTLRCSPRSGDLSVYWYQQSLDQGLQFLIQYYNGEERAKGNILERFSAQQFPDLHSELNLSSLELGDSALYFCASSVDQGLAYEQYFGPGTRLTVT.

V gene TRBV27 combines with J gene TRBJ1-2; D gene uncertain. CDR1 and CDR2 (germline): MNHEY, SMNVEV (reference sequence). V gave up 8 bases and J gave up 8 bases, with 24 bases separating them. The CDR3 is 15 amino acids. As DNA, the CDR3 is TGTGCCAGCCGGACTCTTCTGGGGATCCTGGGAGGCTACACCTTC. Its protein is CASRTLLGILGGYTF.

The V call is TRBV27, the J call TRBJ1-5, with a possible D match to TRBD1 (5 bases). This CDR3 contains 18 residues. V was pared by 3 bases and J by 2 bases, with 20 bases between. From germline, CDR1 is MNHEY and CDR2 SMNVEV (reference sequence). DNA for the CDR3: TGTGCCAGCAGTTTCCTCCCCCCCTCAGGGTCGGGCAATCAGCCCCAGCATTTT. Protein sequence: CASSFLPPSGSGNQPQHF.

The genes are TRBV30 and TRBJ2-7, with D perhaps matching TRBD2 (6 bases). V was cut by 2 bases and J by 3 bases, with 8 bases left in between. CDR1 and CDR2 from the germline V gene are GTSNPN and SVGIG (reference sequence). The CDR3 has 12 residues. CDR3 protein: CAWSKEGYEQYF. The CDR3 DNA follows: TGTGCCTGGAGTAAGGAGGGCTACGAGCAGTACTTC. Combining the CDR3 with reference TRBV30 and TRBJ2-7 gives the whole variable domain SQTIHQWPATLVQPVGSPLSLECTVEGTSNPNLYWYRQAAGRGLQLLFYSVGIGQISSEVPQNLSASRPQDRQFILSSKKLLLSDSGFYLCAWSKEGYEQYFGPGTRLTVT.

This clone was picked up one time. The V and J genes are TRBV9 and TRBJ1-2, with TRBD1 matching 10 bases. There are 13 residues in the CDR3. Per the germline V gene, CDR1 is SGDLS and CDR2 is YYNGEE. With V trimmed by 3 bases and J by 6 bases, 2 bases remained unmatched. DNA of the CDR3: TGTGCCAGCAGCGCGACAGGGGGCGATGGCTACACCTTC. Its translation is CASSATGGDGYTF.

The chain joins TRBV5-4 to TRBJ1-2; no clear D. The CDR3 contains 14 residues. V lost 4 bases and J 7 bases, leaving 17 bases between the germline ends. Germline lookup yields CDR1 SGHNT and CDR2 YYREEE (reference sequence). CDR3 sequence reads: CASSDGWVDGGYTF. As DNA, the CDR3 is TGTGCCAGCAGCGACGGCTGGGTGGATGGTGGCTACACCTTC.

The rearrangement links TRBV2 to TRBJ2-1, with D unresolved. This CDR3 is built from 13 residues. V lost 7 bases and J lost 6, with 13 bases in between. Germline CDR1 and CDR2: SNHLY and FYNNEI. The CDR3 nucleotides read TGTGCCAGCACGCCTTACAATGTCAATGAGCAGTTCTTC. Amino acids: CASTPYNVNEQFF.

V is TRBV2 and J is TRBJ1-2; the match to TRBD1 covers 9 bases. The V and J ends lost 8 bases and 7 bases, in that order; junction bases with no gene match: 2. CDR1 SNHLY and CDR2 FYNNEI come from the germline V gene. This CDR3 contains 11 residues. The CDR3 sequence: CASATGGGYTF. CDR3 nucleotide sequence: TGTGCCAGCGCGACAGGGGGTGGCTACACCTTC.

The chain joins TRBV27 to TRBJ2-7; a possible D gene is TRBD1 (5 bases). Trimming shortened V by 7 bases and J by 0 bases, and 10 bases separated the two germline ends. CDR3 length: 13 amino acids. Germline loops: CDR1 MNHEY, CDR2 SMNVEV (reference sequence). The CDR3 bases are TGTGCCAGCACCGAAAGGGGCTCCTACGAGCAGTACTTC. The encoded protein is CASTERGSYEQYF.